The 20 T cell receptor beta chains listed next were all sequenced from one sample in a study of cytomegalovirus exposure and HLA in healthy donors. PCR employed 60 Vbeta and 13 Jbeta primers. TCRdb's copy holds only in-frame clones and misses some; the assay was immunoSEQ multiplex PCR. The sample lists 95,000 to 110,000 clones, about 74% occurring once. Sample: PBMCs. Receptor source: a middle-aged woman in good health and CMV-seropositive.

This clone occurred once. The chain has TRBV30 and TRBJ1-6, with 7 bases that match TRBD1. This CDR3 has 13 residues. CDR1 is GTSNPN, CDR2 SVGIG, per germline (reference sequence). J lost 10 bases, V lost 7 bases, and 10 bases had no gene match. CDR3 DNA sequence: TGTGCCTCCGGTCCAGGGGGGTACTCACCCCTCCACTTT. Translated, it gives CASGPGGYSPLHF.

The V and J genes are TRBV11-2 and TRBJ1-6; TRBD1 aligns across 9 bases. Trimming took 5 bases from V and 7 from J; bases not matched to a gene: 9. The CDR3 has 16 residues. Per germline, CDR1 SGHAT and CDR2 FQNNGV. The CDR3 sequence: CASSPGGQGKNSPLHF. In nucleotides, the CDR3 is TGTGCCAGCAGCCCGGGGGGACAGGGAAAGAATTCACCCCTCCACTTT.

The V gene is TRBV27, the J gene TRBJ1-6; D perhaps matches TRBD1 (6 bases). CDR3 size: 16 residues. The V end lost 7 bases, the J end lost 9 bases, and 22 bases lay between the germline ends. Germline CDR1 and CDR2: MNHEY and SMNVEV (reference sequence). In DNA form, the CDR3 reads TGTGCCAGCAAGGGGGTCGAAGGGCCCCGGGGTTCACCCCTCCACTTT. Its protein is CASKGVEGPRGSPLHF.

The V and J genes are TRBV7-9 and TRBJ2-7; 8 bases agree with TRBD2. V shed 4 bases, J shed 5 bases, and the junction held 1 base outside the gene matches. The CDR3 consists of 12 residues. Looked up from germline, CDR1 is SEHNR and CDR2 is FQNEAQ (reference sequence). In DNA, the CDR3 is TGTGCCAGCAGCTCACTAGCGGACGAGCAGTACTTC. Residues: CASSSLADEQYF.

The rearrangement links TRBV29-1 to TRBJ2-1, with a possible D match to TRBD2 (7 bases). The V and J ends lost 4 bases and 2 bases respectively, with 15 bases between them. The CDR3 sequence is 15 residues long. Germline CDR1 SQVTM, CDR2 ANQGSEA. This CDR3 is CSVVGGGSPYNEQFF. The CDR3 DNA is TGCAGCGTTGTAGGGGGGGGGAGTCCCTACAATGAGCAGTTCTTC.

The chain links TRBV11-2 to TRBJ1-1, with TRBD1 as a possible D gene (5 bases). CDR3 size: 15 residues. From germline, CDR1 is SGHAT and CDR2 FQNNGV. With 4 bases removed from V and 4 bases from J, the gap between germline ends came to 16 bases. The CDR3 loop reads CASSYVKGAVTEAFF. The CDR3 DNA reads TGTGCCAGCAGCTACGTTAAAGGGGCGGTCACTGAAGCTTTCTTT.

V and J are TRBV2 and TRBJ1-2, with D maybe TRBD1 (5 bases). The CDR3 runs 15 residues. V was pared by 9 bases and J by 0 bases, with 17 bases between. Germline V CDR1 and CDR2: SNHLY, FYNNEI. In DNA, the CDR3 is TGTGCCAGAGCGTGGGTGGCGGACACTAACTATGGCTACACCTTC. Residues: CARAWVADTNYGYTF. Variable domain in full (rest from reference TRBV2 and TRBJ1-2): EPEVTQTPSHQVTQMGQEVILRCVPISNHLYFYWYRQILGQKVEFLVSFYNNEISEKSEIFDDQFSVERPDGSNFTLKIRSTKLEDSAMYFCARAWVADTNYGYTFGSGTRLTVV.

This clone was counted a single time. The V and J genes are TRBV6-5 and TRBJ1-1; D ambiguous. Trimming removed 5 bases at V and 10 bases at J, with 20 bases between. Germline assignment: CDR1 MNHEY and CDR2 SVGAGI. This CDR3 spans 14 amino acids. In DNA form, the CDR3 reads TGTGCCAGCAGTGGCTCGTGGGGTTCACGGGGAGCTTTCTTT. Translating it yields CASSGSWGSRGAFF.

The gene calls are TRBV6-1 and TRBJ1-2, with 7 bases lining up with TRBD1. The trim removed 6 bases at V and 0 bases at J, leaving 7 bases unmatched. Germline lookup yields CDR1 MNHNS and CDR2 SASEGT. The CDR3 length is 15 residues. The CDR3 nucleotides are TGTGCCAGCAGCGTGGCCGGGACAGCTAACTATGGCTACACCTTC. This sequence encodes CASSVAGTANYGYTF.

The V and J genes are TRBV7-2 and TRBJ1-1, with D possibly matching TRBD1 (6 bases). Trimming pared 2 bases from V and 10 bases from J, leaving 11 bases between. Germline V CDR1 and CDR2: SGHTA, FQGNSA. The CDR3 consists of 12 residues. The DNA of the CDR3 is TGTGCCAGCAGCTTAAGGGGGTTACGAGCTTTCTTT. This codes for CASSLRGLRAFF.

The V call is TRBV6-1, the J call TRBJ2-5; 7 nucleotides match TRBD2. The CDR3 spans 13 residues. Germline CDR1 MNHNS, CDR2 SASEGT. V gave up 6 bases and J gave up 4 bases; unmatched junction bases: 5. The CDR3 loop reads CASRKSGAETQYF. The DNA for the CDR3 is TGTGCCAGCAGGAAGAGCGGGGCAGAGACCCAGTACTTC.

This chain joins TRBV9 and TRBJ1-1; D remains ambiguous. V lost 4 bases and J lost 1, with 14 bases in between. This CDR3 comprises 15 residues. In germline, CDR1 is SGDLS, CDR2 YYNGEE. CDR3 nucleotides: TGTGCCAGCAGCCCCTCTAATTCGCCGAACACTGAAGCTTTCTTT. This gives the protein CASSPSNSPNTEAFF.

The V gene is TRBV7-2, the J gene TRBJ2-7; 8 nucleotides agree with TRBD1. The CDR3 loop spans 14 amino acids. CDR1 and CDR2 (germline): SGHTA, FQGNSA. With V trimmed by 5 bases and J by 2 bases, 5 bases remained unmatched. Here the CDR3 reads CASSAGTGTYEQYF. The CDR3 bases are TGTGCCAGCAGCGCGGGGACAGGTACCTACGAGCAGTACTTC.

The chain recombines TRBV4-1 with TRBJ2-2; D unclear. The CDR3 extends over 15 amino acids. V lost 0 bases to trimming and J lost 5 bases, with 10 bases between them. CDR1 and CDR2 from the germline V gene are MGHRA and YSYEKL. This CDR3 is CASSQEVQVTGELFF. The CDR3 DNA follows: TGCGCCAGCAGCCAAGAAGTCCAGGTGACCGGGGAGCTGTTTTTT.

The chain recombines TRBV6-5 with TRBJ1-2; TRBD1 matches 7 bases. Germline lookup yields CDR1 MNHEY and CDR2 SVGAGI. The V and J ends lost 4 bases and 4 bases, in that order; junction bases with no gene match: 3. CDR3 length equals 13 residues. The chain's CDR3 is CASSSDRVYGYTF. The CDR3 DNA is TGTGCCAGCAGTTCCGACAGGGTCTATGGCTACACCTTC.

The genes are TRBV7-8 and TRBJ2-2; D not certain. V shed 1 base and J shed 3 bases, with 3 bases lying between them. Germline CDR1 and CDR2: SGHVS and FQNEAQ. This CDR3 has 13 residues. The CDR3 DNA follows: TGTGCCAGCAGCTTAGTCGACACCGGGGAGCTGTTTTTT. Amino acids: CASSLVDTGELFF.

This clone was counted a few times. V usage is TRBV30 and J usage is TRBJ1-2; no reliable D call. Germline CDR1 GTSNPN, CDR2 SVGIG (reference sequence). This CDR3 spans 15 amino acids. The V end lost 1 base, the J end lost 2 bases, and 14 bases lay between the germline ends. The CDR3 loop reads CAWSEFGTLNYGYTF. For the CDR3, the DNA is TGTGCCTGGAGTGAGTTTGGCACACTAAACTATGGCTACACCTTC.

The chain uses TRBV7-8 and TRBJ2-1; TRBD1 matches at 7 bases. Germline assignment: CDR1 SGHVS and CDR2 FQNEAQ. V lost 0 bases and J lost 6; bases outside the gene matches: 8. The CDR3 sequence is 16 residues long. The CDR3 protein is CASSLAERAGGNEQFF. As DNA, the CDR3 is TGTGCCAGCAGCTTAGCAGAACGCGCAGGGGGCAATGAGCAGTTCTTC.

The chain joins TRBV14 to TRBJ2-1, with 10 bases aligning to TRBD2. Losses at the gene ends were 2 bases for V and 6 bases for J; bases not matched to a gene: 4. In germline, CDR1 is SGHDN, CDR2 FVKESK. The CDR3 covers 15 residues. The CDR3 is CASSQLSGGSNEQFF. The CDR3 nucleotides are TGTGCCAGCAGCCAACTTAGCGGGGGGAGCAATGAGCAGTTCTTC.

The table lists this clone with a few counts. The chain carries TRBV15 and TRBJ1-5, with no clear D. V dropped 1 base and J dropped 0 bases, with 4 bases sitting between them. The CDR3 loop spans 14 amino acids. CDR1 is LNHNV and CDR2 is YYDKDF in the germline V gene (reference sequence). CDR3 nucleotide sequence: TGTGCCACCAGCAGAGGACTTAGCAATCAGCCCCAGCATTTT. It codes for CATSRGLSNQPQHF.